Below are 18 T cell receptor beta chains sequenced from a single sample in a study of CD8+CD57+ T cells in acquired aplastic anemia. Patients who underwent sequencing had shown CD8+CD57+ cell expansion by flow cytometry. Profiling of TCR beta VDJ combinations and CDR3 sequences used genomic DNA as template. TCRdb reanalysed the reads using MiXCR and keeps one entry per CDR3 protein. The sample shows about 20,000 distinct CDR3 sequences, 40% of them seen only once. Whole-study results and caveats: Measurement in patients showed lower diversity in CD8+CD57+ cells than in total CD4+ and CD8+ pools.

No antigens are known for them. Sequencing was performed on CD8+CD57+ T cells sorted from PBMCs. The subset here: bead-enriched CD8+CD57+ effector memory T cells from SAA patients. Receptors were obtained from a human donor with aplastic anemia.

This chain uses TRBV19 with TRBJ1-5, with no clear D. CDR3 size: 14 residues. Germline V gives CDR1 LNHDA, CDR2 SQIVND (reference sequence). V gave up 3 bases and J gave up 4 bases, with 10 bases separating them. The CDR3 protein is CASSIGDENQPQHF. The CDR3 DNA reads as TGTGCCAGTAGTATTGGGGATGAGAATCAGCCCCAGCATTTT.

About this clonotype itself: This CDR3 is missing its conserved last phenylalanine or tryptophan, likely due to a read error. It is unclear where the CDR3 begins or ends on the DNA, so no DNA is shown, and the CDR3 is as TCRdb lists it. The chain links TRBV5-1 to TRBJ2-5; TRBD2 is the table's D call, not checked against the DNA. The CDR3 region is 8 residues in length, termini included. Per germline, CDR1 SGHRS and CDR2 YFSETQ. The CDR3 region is CASSIQSP.

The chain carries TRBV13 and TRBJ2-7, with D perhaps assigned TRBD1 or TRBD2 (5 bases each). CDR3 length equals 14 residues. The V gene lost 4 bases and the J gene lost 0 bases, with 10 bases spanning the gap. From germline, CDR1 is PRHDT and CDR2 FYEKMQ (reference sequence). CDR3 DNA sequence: TGTGCCAGCAGCTGGGGACGGAACTCCTACGAGCAGTACTTC. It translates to CASSWGRNSYEQYF.

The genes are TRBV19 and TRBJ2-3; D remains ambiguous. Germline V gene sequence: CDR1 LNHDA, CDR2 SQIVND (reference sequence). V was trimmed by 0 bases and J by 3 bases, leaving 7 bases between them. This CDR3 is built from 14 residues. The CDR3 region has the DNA TGTGCCAGTAGTATAGATGCCTCAACAGATACGCAGTATTTT. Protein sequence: CASSIDASTDTQYF. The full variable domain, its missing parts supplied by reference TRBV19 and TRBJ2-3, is DGGITQSPKYLFRKEGQNVTLSCEQNLNHDAMYWYRQDPGQGLRLIYYSQIVNDFQKGDIAEGYSVSREKKESFPLTVTSAQKNPTAFYLCASSIDASTDTQYFGPGTRLTVL.

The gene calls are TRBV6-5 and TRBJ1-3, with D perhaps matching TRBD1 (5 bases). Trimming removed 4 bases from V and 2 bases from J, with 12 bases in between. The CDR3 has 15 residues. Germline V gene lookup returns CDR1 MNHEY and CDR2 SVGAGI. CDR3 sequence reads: CASSSAGTPGNTIYF. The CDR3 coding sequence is TGTGCCAGCAGTTCCGCAGGGACTCCTGGAAACACCATATATTTT.

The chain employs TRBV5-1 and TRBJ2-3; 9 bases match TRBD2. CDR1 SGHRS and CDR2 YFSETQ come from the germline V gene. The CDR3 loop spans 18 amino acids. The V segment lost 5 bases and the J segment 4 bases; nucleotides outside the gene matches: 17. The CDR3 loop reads CASRTHLPSGKMADTQYF. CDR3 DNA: TGCGCCAGCAGAACCCACCTCCCTAGCGGGAAAATGGCAGATACGCAGTATTTT.

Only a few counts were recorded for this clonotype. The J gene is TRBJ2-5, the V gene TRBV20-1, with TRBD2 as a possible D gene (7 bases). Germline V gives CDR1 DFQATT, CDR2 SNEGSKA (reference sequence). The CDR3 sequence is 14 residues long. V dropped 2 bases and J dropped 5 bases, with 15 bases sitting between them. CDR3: CSARWGGRHETQYF. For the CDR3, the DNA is TGCAGTGCTAGATGGGGGGGGCGTCACGAGACCCAGTACTTC.

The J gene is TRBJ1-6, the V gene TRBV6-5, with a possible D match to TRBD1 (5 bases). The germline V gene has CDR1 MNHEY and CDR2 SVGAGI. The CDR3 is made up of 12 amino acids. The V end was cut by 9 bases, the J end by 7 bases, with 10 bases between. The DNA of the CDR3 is TGTGCCAGTCGACAGTTCAATTCACCCCTCCACTTT. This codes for CASRQFNSPLHF.

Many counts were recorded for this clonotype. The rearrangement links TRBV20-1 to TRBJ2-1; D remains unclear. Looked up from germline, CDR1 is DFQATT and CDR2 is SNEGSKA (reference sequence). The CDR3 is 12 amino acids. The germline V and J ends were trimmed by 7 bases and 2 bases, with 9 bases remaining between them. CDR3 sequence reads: CSGARPYNEQFF. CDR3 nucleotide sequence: TGCAGTGGGGCTAGGCCCTACAATGAGCAGTTCTTC.

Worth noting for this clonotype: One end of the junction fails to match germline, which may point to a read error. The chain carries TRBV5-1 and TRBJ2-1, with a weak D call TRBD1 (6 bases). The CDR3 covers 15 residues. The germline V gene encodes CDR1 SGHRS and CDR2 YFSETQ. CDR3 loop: CASSLTRDTYSEQFF. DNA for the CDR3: TGCGCCAGCAGCTTAACCAGGGACACCTACAGTGAGCAGTTCTTC.

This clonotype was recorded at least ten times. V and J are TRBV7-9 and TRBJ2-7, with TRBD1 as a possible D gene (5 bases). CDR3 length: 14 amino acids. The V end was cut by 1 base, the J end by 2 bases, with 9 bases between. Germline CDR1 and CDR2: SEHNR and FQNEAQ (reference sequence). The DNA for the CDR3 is TGTGCCAGCAGCTTAGTTGGGGCCCCCTACGAGCAGTACTTC. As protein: CASSLVGAPYEQYF.

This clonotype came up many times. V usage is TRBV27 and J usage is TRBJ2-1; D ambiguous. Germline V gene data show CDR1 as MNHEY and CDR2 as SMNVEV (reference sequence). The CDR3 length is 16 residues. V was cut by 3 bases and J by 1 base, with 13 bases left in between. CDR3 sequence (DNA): TGTGCCAGCAGTTTGGTATTGGGGAAGTCCTACAATGAGCAGTTCTTC. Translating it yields CASSLVLGKSYNEQFF.

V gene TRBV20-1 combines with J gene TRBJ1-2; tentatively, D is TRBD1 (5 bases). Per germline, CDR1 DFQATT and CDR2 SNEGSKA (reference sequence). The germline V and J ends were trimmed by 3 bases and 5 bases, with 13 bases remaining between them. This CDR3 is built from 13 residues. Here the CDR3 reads CSASPRVGYGYTF. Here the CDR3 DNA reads TGCAGTGCTAGCCCCAGGGTGGGTTATGGCTACACCTTC.

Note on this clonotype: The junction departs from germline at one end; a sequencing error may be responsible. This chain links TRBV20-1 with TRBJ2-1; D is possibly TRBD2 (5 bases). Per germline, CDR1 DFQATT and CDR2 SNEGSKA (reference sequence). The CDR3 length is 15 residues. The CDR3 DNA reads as TGCAGTGCTAGAGGAGCGGAGTTCTCCTACAATGAGCGGTTCTTC. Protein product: CSARGAEFSYNERFF.

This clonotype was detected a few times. This CDR3 is CASSTSAGGNYEQYF. CDR3 nucleotide sequence: TGCGCCAGCAGCACCTCAGCGGGGGGCAACTACGAGCAGTACTTC. V is TRBV5-1 and J is TRBJ2-7; TRBD2 agrees at 9 bases. CDR1 is SGHRS and CDR2 is YFSETQ in the germline V gene. The CDR3 covers 15 residues. The V segment lost 4 bases and the J segment 3 bases; nucleotides outside the gene matches: 8.

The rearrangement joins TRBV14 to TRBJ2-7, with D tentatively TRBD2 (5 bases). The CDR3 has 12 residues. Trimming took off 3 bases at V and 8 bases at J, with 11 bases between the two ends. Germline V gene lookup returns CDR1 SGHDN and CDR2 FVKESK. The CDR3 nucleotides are TGTGCCAGCAGCCAGAGTGAGGGTAAGCAGTACTTC. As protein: CASSQSEGKQYF.

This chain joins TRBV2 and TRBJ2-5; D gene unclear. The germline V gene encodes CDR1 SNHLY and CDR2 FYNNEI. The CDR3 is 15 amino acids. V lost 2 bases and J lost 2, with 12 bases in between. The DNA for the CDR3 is TGTGCCAGCAGTGAACTCGACGGGCCACAAGAGACCCAGTACTTC. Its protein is CASSELDGPQETQYF.

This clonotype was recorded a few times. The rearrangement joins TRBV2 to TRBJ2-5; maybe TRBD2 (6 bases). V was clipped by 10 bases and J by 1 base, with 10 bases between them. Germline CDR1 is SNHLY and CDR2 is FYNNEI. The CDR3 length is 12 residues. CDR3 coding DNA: TGTGCCAACCACGGGGGCCAAGAGACCCAGTACTTC. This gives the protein CANHGGQETQYF.